What follows are 21 T cell receptor beta chains derived from one specimen sequenced in a study of Tregs in tolerant kidney transplant recipients. Sequencing was performed with immunoSEQ multiplex PCR; in TCRdb, only in-frame clones are kept and a portion is missing. The sample records approximately 98,000 clones, nearly 90% being singletons. The sample here was CD4+ T cells from blood, taken before the transplant. The source is a human donor who received a combined kidney and bone marrow transplant.

This sequence joins TRBV2 and TRBJ2-7; TRBD2 matches at 9 bases. Germline CDR1 is SNHLY and CDR2 is FYNNEI. V lost 8 bases and J lost 6; bases outside the gene matches: 8. The CDR3 loop spans 13 amino acids. CDR3 bases: TGTGCCAGCTTCGGCGGGGGGGCCGGCGAGCAGTACTTC. Its translation: CASFGGGAGEQYF.

This clone was recorded once. The chain couples TRBV21-1 to TRBJ2-7; TRBD1, as called in the table, went unchecked against the DNA. TRBV21-1 is noted as a pseudogene. The CDR3 contains 13 residues. CDR3 sequence (DNA): TGTGCCAGCAGCAAAGATGGCAGGCTCGAGCAGTACTTC. Its translation: CASSKDGRLEQYF.

The chain couples TRBV7-7 to TRBJ2-5; TRBD2 agrees at 12 bases. The CDR3 spans 17 residues. J lost 5 bases, V lost 5 bases, and 12 bases had no gene match. Germline V gene lookup returns CDR1 SSHAT and CDR2 FNYEAQ (reference sequence). Written as DNA, the CDR3 is TGTGCCAGCAGCCCCCGGACTAGCGGGGATACCGTGGAGACCCAGTACTTC. Protein: CASSPRTSGDTVETQYF.

The gene calls are TRBV28 and TRBJ1-2, with 8 bases that match TRBD1. Germline V gives CDR1 MDHEN, CDR2 SYDVKM. V shed 4 bases and J 8 bases; nucleotides not matched to a gene: 9. The length of the CDR3 is 14 residues. Written as DNA, the CDR3 is TGTGCCAGCAGTTCGACAGGGGTGGCCGGGGGCTACACCTTC. Its translation: CASSSTGVAGGYTF.

V usage is TRBV7-9 and J usage is TRBJ2-3; 7 bases align to TRBD2. The germline CDR1 and CDR2 sequences are SEHNR and FQNEAQ (reference sequence). Trimming at V came to 5 bases and at J to 3 bases, leaving 11 bases not matched to a gene. The CDR3 contains 16 residues. This chain's CDR3 is CASSRSGTIGTDTQYF. CDR3 coding DNA: TGTGCCAGCAGCCGATCCGGGACTATCGGTACAGATACGCAGTATTTT.

This clone is a singleton in its sample. The chain has TRBV27 and TRBJ1-1; 9 bases are shared with TRBD1. This CDR3 is built from 12 residues. Germline CDR1 MNHEY, CDR2 SMNVEV (reference sequence). The J segment lost 9 bases and the V segment lost 5 bases, leaving 4 bases of the junction unmatched. Here the CDR3 reads CASSEGQGQAFF. Here the CDR3 DNA reads TGTGCCAGCAGTGAAGGACAGGGGCAAGCTTTCTTT.

The gene calls are TRBV28 and TRBJ2-7; 12 nucleotides agree with TRBD2. With V trimmed by 3 bases and J by 0 bases, 0 bases remained unmatched. This CDR3 comprises 15 residues. CDR1 and CDR2 (germline): MDHEN, SYDVKM. The CDR3 region is CASSLTSGSSYEQYF. CDR3 DNA sequence: TGTGCCAGCAGTTTGACTAGCGGGAGCTCCTACGAGCAGTACTTC.

The V gene is TRBV29-1, the J gene TRBJ2-3; maybe TRBD2 (5 bases). This CDR3 has 13 residues. Trimming left V 6 bases short and J 2 bases short, with 12 bases between. CDR1 is SQVTM and CDR2 is ANQGSEA in the germline V gene. The CDR3 region is CSVAGPYTDTQYF. CDR3 nucleotide sequence: TGCAGCGTCGCGGGCCCATACACAGATACGCAGTATTTT.

V is TRBV5-1 and J is TRBJ1-1; weak D call: TRBD1 (6 bases). The germline V gene encodes CDR1 SGHRS and CDR2 YFSETQ. The CDR3 length is 13 residues. V lost 2 bases and J lost 5, with 10 bases in between. CDR3 in DNA: TGCGCCAGCAGCTTTCAGGGGCTGACTGAAGCTTTCTTT. As protein: CASSFQGLTEAFF.

In this sample, this clone turned up once. This chain connects TRBV30 to TRBJ2-3; TRBD2 matches at 11 bases. V shed 5 bases, J shed 4 bases, and the junction held 8 bases outside the gene matches. The V gene's germline CDR1 is GTSNPN and CDR2 SVGIG (reference sequence). This CDR3 has 15 amino acids. The chain's CDR3 is CAWRPLAGEADTQYF. CDR3 DNA sequence: TGTGCCTGGCGACCACTAGCGGGAGAGGCAGATACGCAGTATTTT.

This clone appeared a single time. V usage is TRBV30 and J usage is TRBJ2-1; TRBD2 matches 8 bases. V dropped 5 bases and J dropped 4; count of bases not matched to a gene: 7. Germline V CDR1 and CDR2: GTSNPN, SVGIG (reference sequence). The CDR3 runs 14 residues. The CDR3 region is CAWDSGRAYNEQFF. As DNA, the CDR3 is TGTGCCTGGGACAGCGGGAGAGCTTACAATGAGCAGTTCTTC.

J is TRBJ1-4 and V is TRBV2; TRBD1 aligns across 9 bases. V shed 7 bases, J shed 7 bases, and the junction held 7 bases outside the gene matches. The CDR3 consists of 14 residues. Per the germline V gene, CDR1 is SNHLY and CDR2 is FYNNEI. The DNA for the CDR3 is TGTGCCAGCAAAGGGGGACAGGGCGGTGAAAAACTGTTTTTT. Its protein is CASKGGQGGEKLFF.

The chain links TRBV6-5 to TRBJ2-3; 7 bases are shared with TRBD2. Per the germline V gene, CDR1 is MNHEY and CDR2 is SVGAGI. The J segment lost 0 bases and the V segment lost 2 bases, leaving 2 bases of the junction unmatched. CDR3 length: 15 amino acids. The CDR3 is CASSYREESTDTQYF. The CDR3 DNA follows: TGTGCCAGCAGTTACCGGGAGGAGAGCACAGATACGCAGTATTTT.

The chain combines TRBV15 with TRBJ2-7; 7 bases match TRBD1. The CDR3 has 15 residues. Germline CDR1 is LNHNV and CDR2 is YYDKDF (reference sequence). The V gene end was trimmed by 0 bases and the J gene end by 5 bases; junction bases not matched to a gene: 7. DNA of the CDR3: TGTGCCACCAGCAGAGACTCAGGCACAGGGGACGAGCAGTACTTC. Residues: CATSRDSGTGDEQYF.

This chain uses TRBV28 with TRBJ2-3, with a tentative D call TRBD1 (6 bases). CDR1 MDHEN and CDR2 SYDVKM come from the germline V gene. The length of the CDR3 is 14 residues. V dropped 6 bases and J dropped 5 bases, with 15 bases sitting between them. CDR3 bases: TGTGCCAGCAGCCCCCCAGGGGTCCGAGATACGCAGTATTTT. Its translation is CASSPPGVRDTQYF.

The genes are TRBV5-6 and TRBJ1-2, with 7 bases lining up with TRBD1. Losses at the gene ends were 4 bases for V and 8 bases for J; bases not matched to a gene: 14. Per germline, CDR1 SGHDT and CDR2 YYEEEE. The CDR3 loop spans 15 amino acids. CDR3 loop: CASSPRQGSVGGYTF. CDR3 sequence (DNA): TGTGCCAGCAGCCCTAGACAGGGATCGGTAGGGGGCTACACCTTC.

This clone was detected only once. J is TRBJ1-2 and V is TRBV5-6; 9 bases line up with TRBD1. CDR1 SGHDT and CDR2 YYEEEE come from the germline V gene. The J segment lost 4 bases and the V segment lost 4 bases, leaving 5 bases of the junction unmatched. This CDR3 has 14 residues. The CDR3 protein is CASSTQDRGYGYTF. The CDR3 nucleotides are TGTGCCAGCAGCACTCAGGACAGGGGCTATGGCTACACCTTC.

The rearrangement joins TRBV11-2 to TRBJ2-1; 8 bases are a match to TRBD1. The CDR3 loop spans 17 amino acids. Per the germline V gene, CDR1 is SGHAT and CDR2 is FQNNGV. Trimming removed 5 bases from V and 1 base from J; junction bases left unmatched: 10. This chain's CDR3 is CASSPRQGTGSYNEQFF. The CDR3 DNA follows: TGTGCCAGCAGCCCAAGACAGGGGACGGGTTCCTACAATGAGCAGTTCTTC.

V gene TRBV4-3 combines with J gene TRBJ2-3; TRBD2 matches 10 bases. J gave up 6 bases and V 0 bases, and 21 bases lay outside the gene matches. The CDR3 has 21 amino acids. Germline V gene lookup returns CDR1 LGHNA and CDR2 YSLEER. CDR3 protein: CASSQDSGARGASGRYDTQYF. The CDR3 region has the DNA TGCGCCAGCAGCCAAGATTCGGGGGCACGAGGGGCTAGCGGGAGATATGATACGCAGTATTTT.

This chain uses TRBV18 with TRBJ2-7, with 7 bases fitting TRBD2. V was clipped by 0 bases and J by 3 bases; unmatched bases: 5. This CDR3 has 15 amino acids. CDR1 and CDR2 from the germline V gene are KGHSH and LQKENI. The CDR3 spells CASSPPGGYNYEQYF. The CDR3 bases are TGTGCCAGCTCACCACCGGGAGGGTACAACTACGAGCAGTACTTC.

This chain uses TRBV5-4 with TRBJ2-7; D is perhaps TRBD2 (5 bases). The CDR3 is 12 amino acids. Trimming stripped 3 bases from V and 7 bases from J, with 11 bases between. Germline loops: CDR1 SGHNT, CDR2 YYREEE (reference sequence). The CDR3 sequence: CASSSGLREQYF. DNA for the CDR3: TGTGCCAGCAGCTCAGGACTCAGGGAGCAGTACTTC.